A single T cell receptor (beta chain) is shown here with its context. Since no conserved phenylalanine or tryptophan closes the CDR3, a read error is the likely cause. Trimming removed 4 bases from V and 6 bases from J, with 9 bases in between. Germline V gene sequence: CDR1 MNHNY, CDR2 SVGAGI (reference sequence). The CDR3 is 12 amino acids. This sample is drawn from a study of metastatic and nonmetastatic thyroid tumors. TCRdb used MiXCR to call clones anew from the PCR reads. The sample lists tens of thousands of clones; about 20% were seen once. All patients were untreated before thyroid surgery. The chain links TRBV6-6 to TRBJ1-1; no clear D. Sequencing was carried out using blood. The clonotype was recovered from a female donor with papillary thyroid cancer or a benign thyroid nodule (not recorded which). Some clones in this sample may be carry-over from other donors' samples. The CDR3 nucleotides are TGTGCCAGCAGTTTCGGACGGTCTGAAGCTTTCTAT. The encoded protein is CASSFGRSEAFY.